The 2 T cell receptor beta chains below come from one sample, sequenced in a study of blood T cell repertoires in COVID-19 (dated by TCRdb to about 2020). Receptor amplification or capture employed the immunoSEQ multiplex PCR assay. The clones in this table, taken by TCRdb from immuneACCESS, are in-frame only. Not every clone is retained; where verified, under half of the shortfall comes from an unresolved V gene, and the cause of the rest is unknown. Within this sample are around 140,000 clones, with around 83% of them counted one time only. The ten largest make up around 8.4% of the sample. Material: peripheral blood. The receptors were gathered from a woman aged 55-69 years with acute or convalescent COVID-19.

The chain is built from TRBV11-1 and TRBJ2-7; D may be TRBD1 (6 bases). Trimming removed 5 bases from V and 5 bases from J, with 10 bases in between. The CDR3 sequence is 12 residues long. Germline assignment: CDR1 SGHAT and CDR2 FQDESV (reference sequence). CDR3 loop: CASSQQGNEQYF. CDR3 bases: TGTGCCAGCAGCCAACAGGGAAACGAGCAGTACTTC.

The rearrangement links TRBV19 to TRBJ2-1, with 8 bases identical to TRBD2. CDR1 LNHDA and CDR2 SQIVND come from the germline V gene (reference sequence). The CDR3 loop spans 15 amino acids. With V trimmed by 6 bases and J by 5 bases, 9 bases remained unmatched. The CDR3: CASRPWAGGNNEQFF. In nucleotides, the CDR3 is TGTGCCAGTAGACCCTGGGCGGGGGGCAACAATGAGCAGTTCTTC.